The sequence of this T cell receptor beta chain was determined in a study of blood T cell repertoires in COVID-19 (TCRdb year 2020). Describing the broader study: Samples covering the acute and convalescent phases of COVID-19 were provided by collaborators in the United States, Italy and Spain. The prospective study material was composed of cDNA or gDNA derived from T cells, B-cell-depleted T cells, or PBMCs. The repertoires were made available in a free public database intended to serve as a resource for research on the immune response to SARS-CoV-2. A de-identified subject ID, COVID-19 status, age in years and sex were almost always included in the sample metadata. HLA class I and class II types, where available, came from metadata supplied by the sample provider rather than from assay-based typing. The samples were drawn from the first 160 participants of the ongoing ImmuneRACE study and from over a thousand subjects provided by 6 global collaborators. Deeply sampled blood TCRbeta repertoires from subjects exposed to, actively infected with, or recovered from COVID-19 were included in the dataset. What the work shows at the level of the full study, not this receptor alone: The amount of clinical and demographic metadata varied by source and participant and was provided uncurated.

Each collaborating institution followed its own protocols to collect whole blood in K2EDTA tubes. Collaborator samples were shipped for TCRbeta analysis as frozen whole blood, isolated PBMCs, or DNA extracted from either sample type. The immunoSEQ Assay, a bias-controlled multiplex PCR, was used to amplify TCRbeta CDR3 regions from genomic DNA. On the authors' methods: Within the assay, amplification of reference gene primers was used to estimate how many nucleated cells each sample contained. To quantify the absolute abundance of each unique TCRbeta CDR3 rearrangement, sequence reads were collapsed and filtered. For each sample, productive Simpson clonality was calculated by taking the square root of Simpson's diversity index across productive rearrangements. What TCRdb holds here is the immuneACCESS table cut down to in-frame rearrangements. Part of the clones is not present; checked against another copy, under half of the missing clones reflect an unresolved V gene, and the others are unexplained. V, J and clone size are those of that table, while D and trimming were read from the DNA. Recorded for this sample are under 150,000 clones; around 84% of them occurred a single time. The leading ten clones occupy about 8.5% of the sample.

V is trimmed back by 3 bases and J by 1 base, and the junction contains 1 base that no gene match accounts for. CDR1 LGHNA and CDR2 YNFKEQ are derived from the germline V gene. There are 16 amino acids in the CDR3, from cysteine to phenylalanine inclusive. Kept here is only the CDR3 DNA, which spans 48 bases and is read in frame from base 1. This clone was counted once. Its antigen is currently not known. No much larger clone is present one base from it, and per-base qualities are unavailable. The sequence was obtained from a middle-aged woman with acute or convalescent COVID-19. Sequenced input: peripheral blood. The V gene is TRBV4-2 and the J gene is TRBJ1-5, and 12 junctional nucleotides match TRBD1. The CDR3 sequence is CASSQGQGASNQPQHF. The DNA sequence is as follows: TGTGCCAGCAGCCAGGGACAGGGGGCGAGCAATCAGCCCCAGCATTTT.